Presented here are 3 T cell receptor beta chains from one specimen sequenced in a study of cytomegalovirus exposure and HLA in healthy donors (dated by TCRdb to 2016 to 2017). Library preparation employed the immunoSEQ multiplex PCR assay. For the multiplex PCR, a mixture combining 60 forward primers for TCR Vbeta segments and 13 reverse primers for TCR Jbeta segments was used. What TCRdb holds here is the immuneACCESS table cut down to in-frame rearrangements. Part of the clones is not present; checked against another copy, under half of the missing clones reflect an unresolved V gene, and the others are unexplained. The sample profile shows 150,000 to 200,000 clones; approximately 80% of them were found once. The top ten constitute around 2.3% of the sample. The sample was PBMCs. All receptors derive from a woman aged 45 to 65 in good health and CMV-seronegative.

The chain uses TRBV21-1 and TRBJ2-2; the DNA was not used to check the table's D call, TRBD1. TRBV21-1 constitutes a pseudogene. The CDR3 loop spans 15 amino acids. In nucleotides, the CDR3 is TGTGCCAGCCCCCTCGGACAGGGGAATTCCGGGGAGCTGTTTTTT. It specifies CASPLGQGNSGELFF.

The rearrangement uses TRBV28 and TRBJ1-2, with D unclear. The germline gives CDR1 MDHEN, CDR2 SYDVKM. The ends were cut back, 1 base at V and 4 bases at J, with 13 bases in the middle. This CDR3 has 15 residues. CDR3 sequence (DNA): TGTGCCAGCAGTTTATACCGGGGAGGCCTCTATGGCTACACCTTC. Protein sequence: CASSLYRGGLYGYTF.

The J gene is TRBJ2-7, the V gene TRBV7-6; no clear D. CDR1 is SGHVS, CDR2 FNYEAQ, per germline. The CDR3 runs 13 residues. V shed 1 base and J shed 7 bases, with 11 bases lying between them. CDR3 nucleotides: TGTGCCAGCAGCTTAGAATTCCCTGAGGAGCAGTACTTC. Protein: CASSLEFPEEQYF. Complete variable domain (other parts from reference TRBV7-6 and TRBJ2-7): GAGVSQSPRYKVTKRGQDVALRCDPISGHVSLYWYRQALGQGPEFLTYFNYEAQQDKSGLPNDRFSAERPEGSISTLTIQRTEQRDSAMYRCASSLEFPEEQYFGPGTRLTVT.